This T cell receptor beta chain was obtained from a study of cytomegalovirus exposure and HLA in healthy donors. Study-level background: Early release data held 75 million to 90 million unique TCRs from HLA-typed donors. General study results and limits: Exclusion applied to some V segments, including TRBV6-2 and TRBV6-3, as they were indistinguishable. TCR beta sequences numbering under 20,000 were associated with HLA alleles at 0.05 false discovery rate in a later analysis. Among immune exposure information, only CMV serostatus was available.

The PCR was carried out with 60 Vbeta primers and 13 Jbeta primers. Only in-frame clones appear in the TCRdb table, and some are missing; sequencing was by immunoSEQ multiplex PCR. The table records under 150,000 clones, over 60% of them present only once. As regards this clone: Antigen unknown.

Trimming removed 7 bases at V and 2 bases at J, with 24 bases between. Germline V CDR1 and CDR2: SQVTM, ANQGSEA. CDR3 length: 16 amino acids. The clonotype originates from a woman aged 60 to 75 in good health and CMV-seronegative. The chain combines TRBV29-1 with TRBJ2-7; D may be TRBD1 (5 bases). Sequencing was done on a sample of PBMCs. CDR3 DNA sequence: TGCAGCGCAACCATATACAGGAGCATCAATCCCTACGAGCAGTACTTC. Encoded protein: CSATIYRSINPYEQYF.